These T cell receptor beta chains were read from a single sample in a study of T cells in Graves' hyperthyroidism and ophthalmopathy. MiXCR, run by TCRdb on the multiplex PCR reads, gives a single entry per CDR3 protein. This table has around 300,000 distinct CDR3 sequences, more than 10% appearing once. Sequencing was carried out using blood. Receptor source: a woman in her 30s with Graves' hyperthyroidism that later progressed to Graves' ophthalmopathy. Each CDR3 is given with its conserved first and last residue. The D gene is left open where the match is weak. A clone size is listed for some rows: how often the clone was seen (once, few, many), or a class if it is expanded.

V gene	clone size	J gene	D gene	CDR3 DNA	CDR3 protein
TRBV5-1	-	TRBJ2-3	-	TGCGCCAGCAGCTGGGCGGGGCGTAGCACAGATACGCAGTATTTT	CASSWAGRSTDTQYF
TRBV9	many	TRBJ2-1	TRBD2	TGTGCCAGCAGCGTAGGCGGGAGGGCCAGCAATGAGCAGTTCTTC	CASSVGGRASNEQFF
TRBV11-1	many	TRBJ2-7	-	TGTGCCAGCAGCTTAGCCACCTTTGCGGGCGCCTCCTACGAGCAGTACTTC	CASSLATFAGASYEQYF
TRBV4-1	many	TRBJ2-7	-	TGCGCCAGCAGCCAACTAGCTTCTTATCAGGCCGAGCAGTACTTC	CASSQLASYQAEQYF
TRBV4-2	many	TRBJ1-1	-	TGTGCCAGCAGCTGGACGGGGGGACCTGAAGCTTTCTTT	CASSWTGGPEAFF
TRBV20-1	many	TRBJ2-3	TRBD1	TGCAGTGCTAGAGGGGCCCCGGGACAGGGGTCAGATACGCAGTATTTT	CSARGAPGQGSDTQYF
TRBV5-6	few	TRBJ2-7	-	TGTGCCAGCAGCTTGGGGCTCCGGGCGTGGGACACCTACGAGCAGTACTTC	CASSLGLRAWDTYEQYF
TRBV28	many	TRBJ2-1	TRBD2	TGTGCCAGCAGGTCGCTAGCGGGTGTTTACAATGAGCAGTTCTTC	CASRSLAGVYNEQFF
TRBV7-2	few	TRBJ2-7	TRBD2	TGTGCCAGCAGCTCCGGGACTAGCGGGATTTACGAGCAGTACTTC	CASSSGTSGIYEQYF
TRBV30	many	TRBJ1-5	-	TGTGCCTGGAGTGCAAATTCAAGGGAGCCCCAGCATTTT	CAWSANSREPQHF
TRBV12-5	many	TRBJ2-1	TRBD1	TGTGCTAGTGCCTTGACAGGGGGCTTCTACAATGAGCAGTTCTTC	CASALTGGFYNEQFF
TRBV4-2	-	TRBJ2-7	TRBD2	TGTGCCAGCAGCCAGAGTTCTGCGGGAGGGACTTCCAACGAGCAGTACTTC	CASSQSSAGGTSNEQYF
TRBV20-1	many	TRBJ2-7	TRBD1	TGCAGTGCTTCCTTGGGACAGGGGGCTGGCGAGCAGTACTTC	CSASLGQGAGEQYF
TRBV27	-	TRBJ2-2	-	TGTGCCAGCAGTTTACTAGCGCTCACCGGGGAGCTGTTTTTT	CASSLLALTGELFF
TRBV30	few	TRBJ1-5	-	TGTGCCTGGAGTTGGGGGCGGCCCCCGCGGGGGCCCCAGCATTTT	CAWSWGRPPRGPQHF
TRBV6-1	once	TRBJ2-1	TRBD1	TGTGCCAGCAGTATCCAGGGGGCGGGTTGGAATGAGCAGTTCTTC	CASSIQGAGWNEQFF
TRBV12-3/TRBV12-4	many	TRBJ2-7	-	TGTGCCAGCCAACCGCCCTCCGGTTACGAGCAGTACTTC	CASQPPSGYEQYF
TRBV9	few	TRBJ2-3	TRBD2	TGTGCCAGCAGCGAGCGGGGGGCCCTGCCCACAGATACGCAGTATTTT	CASSERGALPTDTQYF
TRBV28	many	TRBJ2-7	-	TGTGCCAGCAGTTTTGTCGGGTACTCCTACGAGCAGTACTTC	CASSFVGYSYEQYF
TRBV27	many	TRBJ2-7	-	TGTGCCAGCAGTCCTGGTTCGGTGTATTACGAGCAGTACTTC	CASSPGSVYYEQYF
TRBV2	many	TRBJ2-7	-	TGTGCCAGCAGTGAAGAGGCGGGGCCCTCCTACGAGCAGTACTTC	CASSEEAGPSYEQYF
TRBV12-3/TRBV12-4	many	TRBJ2-7	TRBD1	TGTGCCAGCAGTTTAGCGGACAGGGAGTACGAGCAGTACTTC	CASSLADREYEQYF
TRBV28	many	TRBJ2-3	TRBD2	TGTGCCAGCAGTTTTACCGGACTAGCGGATGGGTTGGGGGGGCCAGATACGCAGTATTTT	CASSFTGLADGLGGPDTQYF
TRBV19	-	TRBJ1-3	-	TGTGCCAGTAGTATAGCAGGCGTCGGAAACACCATATATTTT	CASSIAGVGNTIYF
TRBV10-3	many	TRBJ2-5	TRBD1	TGTGCCATCAGGGACAGGGGGGAGACCCAGTACTTC	CAIRDRGETQYF
TRBV28	many	TRBJ2-7	-	TGTGCCAGCAGTTCCCAATTGAGGGTTGGCTACGAGCAGTACTTC	CASSSQLRVGYEQYF
TRBV15	many	TRBJ2-7	TRBD1	TGTGCCACCAGCACCCTAGACAGGGGGCGGTACGAGCAGTACTTC	CATSTLDRGRYEQYF
TRBV19	-	TRBJ2-3	-	TGTGCCAGTAGTATAGCAGGGGCTGGATGGGATACGCAGTATTTT	CASSIAGAGWDTQYF
TRBV7-2	many	TRBJ2-3	TRBD1	TGTGCCAGCAGCTCTGGGGGACAGGGAAGAGATACGCAGTATTTT	CASSSGGQGRDTQYF
TRBV6-1	many	TRBJ2-3	TRBD2	TGTGCCAGCAGACGACTAGCGGGAGATTCGGATACGCAGTATTTT	CASRRLAGDSDTQYF
TRBV7-9	many	TRBJ2-7	-	TGTGCCAGCAGCTTGTCTAGCTCCTCGAGCTCCTACGAGCAGTACTTC	CASSLSSSSSSYEQYF
TRBV4-3	few	TRBJ2-4	-	TGCGCCAGCAGCCAAGTACTGGGAGAAATAACCAAAAACATTCAGTACTTC	CASSQVLGEITKNIQYF
TRBV12-3/TRBV12-4	-	TRBJ2-1	TRBD1	TGTGCCAGCAGTTTTAGTATAAAGGGGGCAAATGAGCAGTTCTTC	CASSFSIKGANEQFF
TRBV7-2	many	TRBJ2-4	-	TGTGCCAGCAGCTTAGTGGGAGCGGGAGCCAAAAACATTCAGTACTTC	CASSLVGAGAKNIQYF
TRBV7-6	many	TRBJ2-3	TRBD1	TGTGCCAGCAGCTTAACCGGGACAGGGATGTCAGATACGCAGTATTTT	CASSLTGTGMSDTQYF
TRBV20-1	many	TRBJ1-6	TRBD1	TGCAGTGCGGGACAGGGTAATTCACCCCTCCACTTT	CSAGQGNSPLHF
TRBV18	medium-sized	TRBJ1-1	-	TGTGCCAGCTCACCAACCGACAGGAACACTGAAGCTTTCTTT	CASSPTDRNTEAFF
TRBV27	few	TRBJ2-7	TRBD1	TGTGCCAGCAGTTATCAATACAGGGGGAGTCCCTACGAGCAGTACTTC	CASSYQYRGSPYEQYF